This T cell receptor (beta chain) was identified in a study of blood T cell repertoires in COVID-19. Some clones are missing from TCRdb's copy, which holds only in-frame ones; the method was immunoSEQ multiplex PCR. The data show 250,000 to 350,000 clones, about 88% seen once. Seattle cases were enrolled at active infection and followed longitudinally. The CDR3 loop spans 18 amino acids. Germline assignment: CDR1 SGHNT and CDR2 YENEEA. The V gene end was trimmed by 3 bases and the J gene end by 2 bases; junction bases not matched to a gene: 9. V is TRBV11-3 and J is TRBJ2-6; 8 nucleotides align to TRBD1. The clonotype comes from a human donor with COVID-19, enrolled during active disease. The donor label of this sample is uncertain. Specimen: peripheral blood. The CDR3 is CASSLAGTGAPGANVLTF. Here the CDR3 DNA reads TGTGCCAGCAGCTTGGCCGGGACAGGAGCTCCTGGGGCCAACGTCCTGACTTTC.